This record concerns one T cell receptor (beta chain) sequence. What it binds is not known. This entry comes from a study of PD-L1 blockade in urothelial cancer. Overall study: The study started patients on atezolizumab at some point between 2014 and 2016, giving 1,200 mg intravenously every 3 weeks. In the patient group, about 85% of the roughly 30 were males with bladder-origin urothelial cancer. At 6 weeks and at 3 weeks (second dose) after treatment start, blood was analyzed. Whole-study findings and limits: Patients with durable benefit had greater blood expansion of tumor-associated TCR clones 3 weeks into treatment.

The assay was immunoSEQ multiplex PCR, and TCRdb's table has in-frame clones only and misses some. The repertoire holds about 110,000 clones, under 85% seen once, with 2.4% in the top ten. Germline lookup yields CDR1 SNHLY and CDR2 FYNNEI. The CDR3 is 13 amino acids. Trimming removed 7 bases at V and 0 bases at J, with 10 bases between. The receptor was derived from a man in his forties or fifties with urothelial cancer. The specimen was PBMCs, collected around atezolizumab (anti-PD-L1) treatment. This sequence joins TRBV2 and TRBJ2-7; the D gene is possibly TRBD2 (5 bases). This CDR3 is CASTEGSSYEQYF. The CDR3 nucleotides are TGTGCCAGCACCGAGGGCAGCTCCTACGAGCAGTACTTC. Based on the CDR3 plus reference TRBV2 and TRBJ2-7, the full variable domain is EPEVTQTPSHQVTQMGQEVILRCVPISNHLYFYWYRQILGQKVEFLVSFYNNEISEKSEIFDDQFSVERPDGSNFTLKIRSTKLEDSAMYFCASTEGSSYEQYFGPGTRLTVT.